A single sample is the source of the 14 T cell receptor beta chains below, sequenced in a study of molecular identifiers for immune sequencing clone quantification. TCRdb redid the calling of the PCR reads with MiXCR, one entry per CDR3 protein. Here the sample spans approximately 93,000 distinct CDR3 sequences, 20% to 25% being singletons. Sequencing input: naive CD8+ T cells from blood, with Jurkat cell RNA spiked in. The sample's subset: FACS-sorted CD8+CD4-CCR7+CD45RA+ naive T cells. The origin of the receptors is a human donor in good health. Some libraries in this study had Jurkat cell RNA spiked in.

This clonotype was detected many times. CDR3 sequence: CASSSEVGAGQPQHF. Written as DNA, the CDR3 is TGTGCCAGCAGCTCTGAAGTGGGGGCAGGGCAGCCCCAGCATTTT. V and J are TRBV7-9 and TRBJ1-5, with D possibly matching TRBD1 (6 bases). CDR1 is SEHNR, CDR2 FQNEAQ, per germline (reference sequence). The CDR3 covers 15 residues. The V and J ends lost 4 bases and 7 bases respectively, with 17 bases between them.

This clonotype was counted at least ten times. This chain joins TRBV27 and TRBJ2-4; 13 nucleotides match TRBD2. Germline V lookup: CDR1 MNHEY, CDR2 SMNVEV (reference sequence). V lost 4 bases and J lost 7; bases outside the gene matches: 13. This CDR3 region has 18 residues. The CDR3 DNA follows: TGTGCCAGCAGTTCTTTACTAGCGGGAGGGCCTGTCGGCAACATTCAGTACTTC. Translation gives CASSSLLAGGPVGNIQYF.

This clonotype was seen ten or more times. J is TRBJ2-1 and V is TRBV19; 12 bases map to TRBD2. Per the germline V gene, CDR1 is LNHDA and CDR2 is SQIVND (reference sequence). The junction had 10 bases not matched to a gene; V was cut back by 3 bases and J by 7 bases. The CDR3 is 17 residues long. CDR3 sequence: CASSMYLAGGPSNEQFF. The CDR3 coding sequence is TGTGCCAGTAGTATGTACCTAGCGGGAGGGCCCTCGAATGAGCAGTTCTTC.

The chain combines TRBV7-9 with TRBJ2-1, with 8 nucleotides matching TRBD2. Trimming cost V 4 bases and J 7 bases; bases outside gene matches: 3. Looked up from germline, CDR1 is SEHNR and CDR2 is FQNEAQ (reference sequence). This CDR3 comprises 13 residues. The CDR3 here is CASSSGLENEQFF. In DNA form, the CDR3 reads TGTGCCAGCAGCTCGGGACTAGAGAATGAGCAGTTCTTC.

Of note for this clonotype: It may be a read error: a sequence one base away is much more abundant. The CDR3 region is CAGRLTGMGETQYF. CDR3 DNA: TGCGCCGGCAGATTGACAGGGATGGGGGAGACCCAGTACTTC. The chain recombines TRBV5-1 with TRBJ2-5, with 7 bases lining up with TRBD1. CDR1 and CDR2 (germline): SGHRS, YFSETQ. The CDR3 consists of 14 residues. Combining the CDR3 with reference TRBV5-1 and TRBJ2-5 gives the whole variable domain KAGVTQTPRYLIKTRGQQVTLSCSPISGHRSVSWYQQTPGQGLQFLFEYFSETQRNKGNFPGRFSGRQFSNSRSEMNVSTLELGDSALYLCAGRLTGMGETQYFGPGTRLLVL.

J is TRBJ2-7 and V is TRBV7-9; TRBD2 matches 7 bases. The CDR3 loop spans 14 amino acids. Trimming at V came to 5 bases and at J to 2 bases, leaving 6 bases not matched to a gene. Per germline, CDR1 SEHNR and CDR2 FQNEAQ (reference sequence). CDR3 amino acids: CASSPPSGPYEQYF. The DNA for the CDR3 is TGTGCCAGCAGCCCGCCTAGCGGTCCCTACGAGCAGTACTTC. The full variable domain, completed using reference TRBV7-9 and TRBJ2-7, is DTGVSQNPRHKITKRGQNVTFRCDPISEHNRLYWYRQTLGQGPEFLTYFQNEAQLEKSRLLSDRFSAERPKGSFSTLEIQRTEQGDSAMYLCASSPPSGPYEQYFGPGTRLTVT.

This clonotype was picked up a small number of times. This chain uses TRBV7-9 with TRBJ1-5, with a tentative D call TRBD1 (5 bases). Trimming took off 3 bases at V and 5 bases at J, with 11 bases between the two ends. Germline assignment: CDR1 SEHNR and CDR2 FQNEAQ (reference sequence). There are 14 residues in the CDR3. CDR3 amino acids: CASSFGQGHQPQHF. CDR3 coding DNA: TGTGCCAGCAGCTTTGGGCAGGGTCATCAGCCCCAGCATTTT. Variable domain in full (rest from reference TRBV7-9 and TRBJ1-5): DTGVSQNPRHKITKRGQNVTFRCDPISEHNRLYWYRQTLGQGPEFLTYFQNEAQLEKSRLLSDRFSAERPKGSFSTLEIQRTEQGDSAMYLCASSFGQGHQPQHFGDGTRLSIL.

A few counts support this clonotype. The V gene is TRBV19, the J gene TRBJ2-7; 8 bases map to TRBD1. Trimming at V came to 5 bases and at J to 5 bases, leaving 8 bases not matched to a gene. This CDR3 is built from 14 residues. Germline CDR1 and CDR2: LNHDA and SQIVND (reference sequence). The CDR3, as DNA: TGTGCCAGTAGTCCATGGACAGGGCGCCACGAGCAGTACTTC. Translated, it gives CASSPWTGRHEQYF.

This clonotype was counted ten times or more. In DNA, the CDR3 is TGTGCCAGCAGCCAAGGGTGGGGCGGTAGCACAGATACGCAGTATTTT. Translated, it gives CASSQGWGGSTDTQYF. The J gene is TRBJ2-3, the V gene TRBV3-1; maybe TRBD1 (5 bases). In germline, CDR1 is LGHDT, CDR2 YNNKEL (reference sequence). This CDR3 is 16 amino acids long. Trimming stripped 1 base from V and 0 bases from J, with 11 bases between.

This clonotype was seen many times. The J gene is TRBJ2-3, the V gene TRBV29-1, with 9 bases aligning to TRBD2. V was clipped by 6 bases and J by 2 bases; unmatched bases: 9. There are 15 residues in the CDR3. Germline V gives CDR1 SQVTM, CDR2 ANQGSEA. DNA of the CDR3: TGCAGCGTCCGAGATAGCGGGAGTCTCACAGATACGCAGTATTTT. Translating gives CSVRDSGSLTDTQYF.

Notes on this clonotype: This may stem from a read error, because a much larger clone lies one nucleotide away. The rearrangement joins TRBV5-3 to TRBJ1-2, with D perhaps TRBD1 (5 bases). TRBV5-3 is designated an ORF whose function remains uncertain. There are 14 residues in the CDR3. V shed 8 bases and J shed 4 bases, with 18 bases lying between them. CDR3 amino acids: CASGLAGSSYGYTF. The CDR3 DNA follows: TGTGCCAGCGGCTTGGCAGGGTCGAGCTATGGCTACACCTTC.

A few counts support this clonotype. DNA of the CDR3: TGCGCCAGCAGCCAAGTTGTAGGTGGTCAGACCCAGTACTTC. Amino acid sequence: CASSQVVGGQTQYF. The rearrangement joins TRBV4-1 to TRBJ2-5; D not certain. The CDR3 has 14 residues. CDR1 is MGHRA and CDR2 is YSYEKL in the germline V gene. Between the trimmed V and J ends, which lost 1 base and 6 bases, there was a span of 12 bases.

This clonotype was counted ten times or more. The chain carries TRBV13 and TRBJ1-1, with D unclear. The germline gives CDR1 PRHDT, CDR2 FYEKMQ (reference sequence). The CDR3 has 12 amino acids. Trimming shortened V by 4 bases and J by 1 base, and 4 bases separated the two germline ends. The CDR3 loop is CASSSENTEAFF. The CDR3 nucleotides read TGTGCCAGCAGCTCCGAGAACACTGAAGCTTTCTTT.

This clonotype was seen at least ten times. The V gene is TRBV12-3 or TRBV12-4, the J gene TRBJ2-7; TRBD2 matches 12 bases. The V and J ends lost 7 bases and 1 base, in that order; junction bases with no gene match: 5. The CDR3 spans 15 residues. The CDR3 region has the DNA TGTGCCAGCAAACCGACTAGCGGGAGTTCCTACGAGCAGTACTTC. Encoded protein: CASKPTSGSSYEQYF.